The 9 T cell receptor beta chains below were found in one sample sequenced in a study of beta chain features in type 1 diabetes. As every portion of the isolated RNA was reverse transcribed, the sequencing read expressed TCRB transcripts. Using immunoSEQ multiplex PCR, the repertoire was profiled, and TCRdb retains in-frame clones only, with some absent. The sample carries about 360,000 clones, 10% to 15% recorded once. Sequencing used naive CD4+ T cells from blood. The receptor set was obtained from a man younger than 30 in good health.

This clone was seen a handful of times. This chain joins TRBV5-4 and TRBJ1-1; D gene unclear. V shed 0 bases and J shed 1 base, with 7 bases lying between them. The CDR3 spans 14 residues. Germline lookup yields CDR1 SGHNT and CDR2 YYREEE (reference sequence). The DNA of the CDR3 is TGTGCCAGCAGCTTGGGACTCGAGAACACTGAAGCTTTCTTT. Its protein is CASSLGLENTEAFF.

This clone was counted between two and nine times. The chain is built from TRBV7-3 and TRBJ2-1, with D possibly matching TRBD2 (5 bases). Germline V gene lookup returns CDR1 SGHTA and CDR2 FQGTGA. V gave up 5 bases and J gave up 2 bases, with 7 bases separating them. This CDR3 contains 13 residues. The CDR3, as DNA: TGTGCCAGCAGCACGGGAACCTACAATGAGCAGTTCTTC. It codes for CASSTGTYNEQFF.

In its sample, this clone was seen a few times. The chain links TRBV9 to TRBJ2-1, with unresolved D. Trimming pared 0 bases from V and 3 bases from J, leaving 7 bases between. This CDR3 contains 14 residues. Germline CDR1 reads SGDLS; CDR2 reads YYNGEE. CDR3: CASSVANGYNEQFF. DNA of the CDR3: TGTGCCAGCAGCGTAGCCAACGGCTACAATGAGCAGTTCTTC.

The chain joins TRBV6-1 to TRBJ2-3; D ambiguous. CDR3 length: 14 amino acids. Trimming removed 6 bases from V and 3 bases from J, with 13 bases in between. CDR1 and CDR2 from the germline V gene are MNHNS and SASEGT. The CDR3 protein is CASREFQATDTQYF. DNA for the CDR3: TGTGCCAGCAGAGAGTTCCAGGCTACAGATACGCAGTATTTT.

The chain employs TRBV28 and TRBJ2-5; 13 bases are a match to TRBD2. The junction had 7 bases not matched to a gene; V was cut back by 5 bases and J by 4 bases. CDR1 and CDR2 from the germline V gene are MDHEN and SYDVKM. The CDR3 totals 16 residues. In DNA, the CDR3 is TGTGCCAGCAGTACCTGGACTAGCGGGGGACCAGAGACCCAGTACTTC. It specifies CASSTWTSGGPETQYF.

This clone was seen more than once but under ten times. Other DNA sequences in the same sample also yield this CDR3. J is TRBJ2-7 and V is TRBV30; the D is unclear. This CDR3 comprises 12 residues. Trimming cost V 3 bases and J 0 bases, with 6 bases left between them. CDR1 and CDR2 (germline): GTSNPN, SVGIG (reference sequence). The CDR3 DNA sequence: TGTGCCTGGAGCCCGGGCTCCTACGAGCAGTACTTC. Its protein is CAWSPGSYEQYF.

The chain has TRBV30 and TRBJ1-1; D is undetermined. CDR1 is GTSNPN and CDR2 is SVGIG in the germline V gene (reference sequence). The CDR3 spans 13 residues. Trimming left V 5 bases short and J 1 base short, with 11 bases between. The CDR3 DNA reads as TGTGCCTGGGGTCGGGATCAGAACACTGAAGCTTTCTTT. Amino acids: CAWGRDQNTEAFF.

Only a few counts were recorded for this clone. V and J are TRBV27 and TRBJ1-4; 7 bases are shared with TRBD1. The CDR3 is 15 amino acids. V was clipped by 1 base and J by 4 bases; unmatched bases: 3. Germline values: CDR1 MNHEY, CDR2 SMNVEV (reference sequence). Written as DNA, the CDR3 is TGTGCCAGCAGTTTATTGACAGGGAATAATGAAAAACTGTTTTTT. Its translation: CASSLLTGNNEKLFF.

The chain links TRBV30 to TRBJ2-4; D is perhaps TRBD1 (6 bases). The germline V and J ends were trimmed by 0 bases and 9 bases, with 15 bases remaining between them. Per germline, CDR1 GTSNPN and CDR2 SVGIG (reference sequence). CDR3 length: 14 amino acids. The CDR3 region has the DNA TGTGCCTGGAGTGTACAGGGTGGGGGTGGCATTCAGTACTTC. This gives the protein CAWSVQGGGGIQYF.